The clone carrying this T cell receptor beta chain is medium-sized within its sample. Its antigen is not identified. The data were taken from a study of OX40 agonist ivuxolimab in advanced cancers. Across the study: Partial responses were achieved by three patients, of whom one had hepatocellular carcinoma and two had cutaneous melanoma.

Looked up from germline, CDR1 is GTSNPN and CDR2 is SVGIG (reference sequence). Trimming took 4 bases from V and 1 from J; bases not matched to a gene: 0. CDR3 length: 13 residues. Study conclusions and caveats: The antigen specificity of the peripheral T cells (those that were expanded) was not determined. The CD4+ and CD8+ T cells in the blood had expanded clonally by week 6 at 0.1 to 3.0 mg/kg. Low normalized T-cell clonal expansion was additionally recorded for some nonresponders.

Sequencing was performed with immunoSEQ multiplex PCR; in TCRdb, only in-frame clones are kept and a portion is missing. Of around 76,000 clones in the sample, roughly 78% are singletons; the top ten hold roughly 5.4%. This chain joins TRBV30 and TRBJ2-2, with 7 bases that match TRBD2. This receptor was taken from an adult with an advanced solid tumor such as melanoma, head and neck, liver or kidney cancer. This sample comprised CD4+ or CD8+ T cells sorted from blood, obtained in a trial of the OX40 agonist ivuxolimab. In DNA form, the CDR3 reads TGTGCCTGGACTAGCGGGAACACCGGGGAGCTGTTTTTT. This sequence encodes CAWTSGNTGELFF.